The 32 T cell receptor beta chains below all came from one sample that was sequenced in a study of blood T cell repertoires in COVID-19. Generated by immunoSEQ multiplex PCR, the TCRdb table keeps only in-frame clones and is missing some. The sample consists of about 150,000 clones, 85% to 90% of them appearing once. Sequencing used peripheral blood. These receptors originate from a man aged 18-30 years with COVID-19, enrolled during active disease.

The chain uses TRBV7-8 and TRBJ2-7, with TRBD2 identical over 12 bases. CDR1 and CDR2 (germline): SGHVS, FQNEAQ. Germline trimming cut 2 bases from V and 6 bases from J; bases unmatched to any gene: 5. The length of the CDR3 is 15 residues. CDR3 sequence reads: CASSLRLAGVLEQYF. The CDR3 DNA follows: TGTGCCAGCAGCTTACGACTAGCGGGAGTTCTCGAGCAGTACTTC.

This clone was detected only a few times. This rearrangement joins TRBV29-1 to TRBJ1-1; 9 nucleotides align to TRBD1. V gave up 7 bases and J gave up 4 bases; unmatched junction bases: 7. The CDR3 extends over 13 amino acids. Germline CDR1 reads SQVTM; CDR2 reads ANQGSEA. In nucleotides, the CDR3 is TGCAGCGGCTCACAGGGGGCAGGCACTGAAGCTTTCTTT. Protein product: CSGSQGAGTEAFF.

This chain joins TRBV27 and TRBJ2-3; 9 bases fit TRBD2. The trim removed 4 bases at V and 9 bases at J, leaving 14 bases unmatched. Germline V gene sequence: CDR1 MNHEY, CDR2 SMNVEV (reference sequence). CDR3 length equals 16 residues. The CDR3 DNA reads TGTGCCAGCAGTTCTCCACTAGCGGGCCCCGAGCGGACGCAGTATTTT. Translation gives CASSSPLAGPERTQYF.

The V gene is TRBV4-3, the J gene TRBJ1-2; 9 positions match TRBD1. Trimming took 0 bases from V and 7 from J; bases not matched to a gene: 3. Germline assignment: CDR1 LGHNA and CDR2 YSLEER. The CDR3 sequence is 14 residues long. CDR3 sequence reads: CASSQEDRGLGYTF. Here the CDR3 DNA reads TGCGCCAGCAGCCAAGAGGACAGGGGTCTTGGCTACACCTTC.

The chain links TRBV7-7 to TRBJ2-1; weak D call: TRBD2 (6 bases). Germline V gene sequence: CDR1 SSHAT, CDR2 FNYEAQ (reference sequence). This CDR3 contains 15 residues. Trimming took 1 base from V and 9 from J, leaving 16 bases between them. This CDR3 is CASSLEVGSKGEQFF. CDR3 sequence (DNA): TGTGCCAGCAGCTTAGAGGTCGGGAGTAAGGGTGAGCAGTTCTTC.

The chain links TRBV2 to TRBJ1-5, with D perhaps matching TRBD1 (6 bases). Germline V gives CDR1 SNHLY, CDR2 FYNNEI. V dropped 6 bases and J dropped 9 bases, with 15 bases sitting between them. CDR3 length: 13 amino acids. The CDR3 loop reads CASRDSLSRPQHF. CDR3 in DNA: TGTGCCAGCAGGGACAGTTTAAGTCGGCCCCAGCATTTT.

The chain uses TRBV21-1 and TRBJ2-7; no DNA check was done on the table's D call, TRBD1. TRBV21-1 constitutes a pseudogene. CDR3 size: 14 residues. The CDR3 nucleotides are TGTGCCAGCAGCAAAAGGGGGTACTCCTACGAGCAGTACTTC. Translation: CASSKRGYSYEQYF.

The CDR3 nucleotides are TGTGCCACCAGTGATACGGACAGGGCGGATGGCTACACCTTC. Its translation: CATSDTDRADGYTF. The V call is TRBV24-1, the J call TRBJ1-2; 8 positions agree with TRBD1. The V gene end was trimmed by 3 bases and the J gene end by 6 bases; junction bases not matched to a gene: 5. Germline-derived CDR1 and CDR2 are KGHDR and SFDVKD. The CDR3 has 14 residues.

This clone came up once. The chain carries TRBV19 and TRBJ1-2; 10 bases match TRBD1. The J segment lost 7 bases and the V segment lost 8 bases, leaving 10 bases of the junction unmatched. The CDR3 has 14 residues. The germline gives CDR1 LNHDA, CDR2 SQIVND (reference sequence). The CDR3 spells CASRPDRGRGGYTF. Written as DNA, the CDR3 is TGTGCCAGTCGACCGGACAGGGGGAGAGGTGGCTACACCTTC. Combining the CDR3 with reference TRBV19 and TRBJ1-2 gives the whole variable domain DGGITQSPKYLFRKEGQNVTLSCEQNLNHDAMYWYRQDPGQGLRLIYYSQIVNDFQKGDIAEGYSVSREKKESFPLTVTSAQKNPTAFYLCASRPDRGRGGYTFGSGTRLTVV.

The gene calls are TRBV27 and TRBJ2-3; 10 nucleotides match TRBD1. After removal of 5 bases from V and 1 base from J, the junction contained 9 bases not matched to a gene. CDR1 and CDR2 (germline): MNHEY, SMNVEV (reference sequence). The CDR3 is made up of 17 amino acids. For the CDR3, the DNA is TGTGCCAGCAGTCCGGGACAGGGGCGTTGGGGCACAGATACGCAGTATTTT. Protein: CASSPGQGRWGTDTQYF.

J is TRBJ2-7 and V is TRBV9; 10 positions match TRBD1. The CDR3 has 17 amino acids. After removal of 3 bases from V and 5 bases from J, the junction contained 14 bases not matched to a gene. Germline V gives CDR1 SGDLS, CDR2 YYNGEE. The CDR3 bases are TGTGCCAGCAGCGGGGACCCCGCGAGACAGGGGGCTGACGAGCAGTACTTC. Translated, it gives CASSGDPARQGADEQYF.

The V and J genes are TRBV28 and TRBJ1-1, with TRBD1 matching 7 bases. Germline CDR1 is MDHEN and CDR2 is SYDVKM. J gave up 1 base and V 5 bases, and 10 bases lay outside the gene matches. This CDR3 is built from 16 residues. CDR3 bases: TGTGCCAGCAGTCCCCCGCTGACAGGGAGGAACACTGAAGCTTTCTTT. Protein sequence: CASSPPLTGRNTEAFF.

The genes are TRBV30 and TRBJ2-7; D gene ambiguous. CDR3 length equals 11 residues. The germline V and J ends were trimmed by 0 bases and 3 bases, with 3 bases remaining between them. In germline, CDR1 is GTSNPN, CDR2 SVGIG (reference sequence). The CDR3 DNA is TGTGCCTGGAGTGTACTCTACGAGCAGTACTTC. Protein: CAWSVLYEQYF.

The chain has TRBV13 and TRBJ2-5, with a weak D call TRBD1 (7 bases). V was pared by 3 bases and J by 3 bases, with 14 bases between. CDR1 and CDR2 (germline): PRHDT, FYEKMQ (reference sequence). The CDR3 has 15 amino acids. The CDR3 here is CASSFAGQLKETQYF. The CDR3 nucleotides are TGTGCCAGCAGCTTTGCGGGACAGCTGAAAGAGACCCAGTACTTC.

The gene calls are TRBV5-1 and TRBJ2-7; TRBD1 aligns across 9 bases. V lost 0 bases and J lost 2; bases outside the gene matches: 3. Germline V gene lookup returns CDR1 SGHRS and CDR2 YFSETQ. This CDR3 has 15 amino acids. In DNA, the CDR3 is TGCGCCAGCAGCTTGGGGGGGACAGGGCCCTACGAGCAGTACTTC. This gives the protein CASSLGGTGPYEQYF.

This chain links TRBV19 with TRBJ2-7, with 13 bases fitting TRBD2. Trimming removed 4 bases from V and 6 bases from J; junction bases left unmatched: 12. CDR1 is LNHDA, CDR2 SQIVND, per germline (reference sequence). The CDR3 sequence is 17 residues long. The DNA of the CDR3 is TGTGCCAGTAGTACCCAGAGACTAGCGGGAGGTCGGGGCGAGCAGTACTTC. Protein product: CASSTQRLAGGRGEQYF.

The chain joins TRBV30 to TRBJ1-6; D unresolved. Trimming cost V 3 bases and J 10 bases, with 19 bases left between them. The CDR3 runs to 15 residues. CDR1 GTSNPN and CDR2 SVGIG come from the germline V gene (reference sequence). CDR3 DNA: TGTGCCTGGAGCCCTAGCCGGGTTCGCGCCTCACCCCTCCACTTT. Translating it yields CAWSPSRVRASPLHF.

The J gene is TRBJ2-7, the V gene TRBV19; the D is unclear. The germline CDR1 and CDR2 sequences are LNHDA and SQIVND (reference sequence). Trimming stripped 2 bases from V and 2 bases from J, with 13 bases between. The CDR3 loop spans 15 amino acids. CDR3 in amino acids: CASSINDGGTYEQYF. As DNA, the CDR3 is TGTGCCAGTAGTATAAATGACGGCGGCACCTACGAGCAGTACTTC.

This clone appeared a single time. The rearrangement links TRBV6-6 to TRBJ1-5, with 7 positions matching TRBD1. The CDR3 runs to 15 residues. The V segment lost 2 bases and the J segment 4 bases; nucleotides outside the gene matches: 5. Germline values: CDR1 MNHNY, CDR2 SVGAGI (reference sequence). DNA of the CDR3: TGTGCCAGCAGTTACGGGGGGACAGTTAATCAGCCCCAGCATTTT. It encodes CASSYGGTVNQPQHF.

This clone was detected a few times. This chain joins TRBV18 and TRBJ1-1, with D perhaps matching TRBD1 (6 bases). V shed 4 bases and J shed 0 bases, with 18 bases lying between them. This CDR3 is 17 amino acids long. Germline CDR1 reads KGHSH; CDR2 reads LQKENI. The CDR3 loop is CASSLGVGQGMNTEAFF. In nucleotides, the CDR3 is TGTGCCAGCTCACTGGGCGTGGGGCAGGGGATGAACACTGAAGCTTTCTTT. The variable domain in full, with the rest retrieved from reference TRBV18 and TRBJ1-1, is NAGVMQNPRHLVRRRGQEARLRCSPMKGHSHVYWYRQLPEEGLKFMVYLQKENIIDESGMPKERFSAEFPKEGPSILRIQQVVRGDSAAYFCASSLGVGQGMNTEAFFGQGTRLTVV.

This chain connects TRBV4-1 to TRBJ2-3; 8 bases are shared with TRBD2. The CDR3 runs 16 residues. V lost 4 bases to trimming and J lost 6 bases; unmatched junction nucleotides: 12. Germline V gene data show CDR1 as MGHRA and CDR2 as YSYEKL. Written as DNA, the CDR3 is TGCGCCAGCAGCCCCCCCTGGGGACTAGGTTTGGATACGCAGTATTTT. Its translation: CASSPPWGLGLDTQYF.

This chain's CDR3 is CASSQTGTGGETQYF. Written as DNA, the CDR3 is TGCGCCAGCAGCCAAACGGGAACGGGAGGGGAGACCCAGTACTTC. The chain uses TRBV4-3 and TRBJ2-5, with TRBD2 matching 8 bases. Germline CDR1 LGHNA, CDR2 YSLEER. Trimming at V came to 2 bases and at J to 5 bases, leaving 7 bases not matched to a gene. This CDR3 has 15 residues.

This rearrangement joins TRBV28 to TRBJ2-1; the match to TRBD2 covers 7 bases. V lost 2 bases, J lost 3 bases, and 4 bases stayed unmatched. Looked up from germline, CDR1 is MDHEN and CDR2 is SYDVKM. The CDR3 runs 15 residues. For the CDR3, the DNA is TGTGCCAGCAGTTTAGCGGGAGCCATCTACAATGAGCAGTTCTTC. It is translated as CASSLAGAIYNEQFF. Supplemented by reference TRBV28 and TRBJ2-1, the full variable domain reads DVKVTQSSRYLVKRTGEKVFLECVQDMDHENMFWYRQDPGLGLRLIYFSYDVKMKEKGDIPEGYSVSREKKERFSLILESASTNQTSMYLCASSLAGAIYNEQFFGPGTRLTVL.

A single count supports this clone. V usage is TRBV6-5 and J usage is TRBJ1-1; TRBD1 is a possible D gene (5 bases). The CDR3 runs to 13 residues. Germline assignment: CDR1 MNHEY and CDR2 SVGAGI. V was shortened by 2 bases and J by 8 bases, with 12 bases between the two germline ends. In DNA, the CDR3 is TGTGCCAGCAGTTACGGTCGCGGGACGGAAGCTTTCTTT. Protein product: CASSYGRGTEAFF.

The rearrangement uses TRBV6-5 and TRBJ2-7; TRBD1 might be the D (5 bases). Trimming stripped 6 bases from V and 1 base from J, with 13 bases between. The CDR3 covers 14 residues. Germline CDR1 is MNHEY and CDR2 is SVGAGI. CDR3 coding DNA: TGTGCCAGCAGACTCAGCAGGGTTTCCTACGAGCAGTACTTC. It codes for CASRLSRVSYEQYF.

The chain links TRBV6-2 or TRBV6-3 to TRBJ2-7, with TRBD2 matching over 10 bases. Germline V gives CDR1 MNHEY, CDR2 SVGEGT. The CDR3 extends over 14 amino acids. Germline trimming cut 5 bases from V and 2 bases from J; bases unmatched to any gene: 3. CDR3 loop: CASSSSGRTYEQYF. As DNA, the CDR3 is TGTGCCAGCAGTAGTAGCGGGAGGACCTACGAGCAGTACTTC.

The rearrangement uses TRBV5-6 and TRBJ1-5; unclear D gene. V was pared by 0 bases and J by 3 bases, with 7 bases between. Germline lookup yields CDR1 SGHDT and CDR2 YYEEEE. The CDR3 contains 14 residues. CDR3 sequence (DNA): TGTGCCAGCAGCTTGGTACGGGACAATCAGCCCCAGCATTTT. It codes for CASSLVRDNQPQHF.

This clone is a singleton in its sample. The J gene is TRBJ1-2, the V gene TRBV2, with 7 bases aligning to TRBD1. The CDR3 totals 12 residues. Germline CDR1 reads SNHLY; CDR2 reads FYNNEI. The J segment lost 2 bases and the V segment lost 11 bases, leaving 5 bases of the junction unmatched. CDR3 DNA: TGTGCCGTCAGACAGGGAAACTATGGCTACACCTTC. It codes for CAVRQGNYGYTF. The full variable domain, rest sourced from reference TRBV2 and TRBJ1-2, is EPEVTQTPSHQVTQMGQEVILRCVPISNHLYFYWYRQILGQKVEFLVSFYNNEISEKSEIFDDQFSVERPDGSNFTLKIRSTKLEDSAMYFCAVRQGNYGYTFGSGTRLTVV.

The CDR3 loop reads CASRAQGSNQPQHF. The CDR3 bases are TGTGCCAGCAGGGCTCAGGGGAGCAATCAGCCCCAGCATTTT. The chain uses TRBV27 and TRBJ1-5; D may be TRBD1 (6 bases). Trimming removed 6 bases from V and 1 base from J, with 10 bases in between. CDR1 MNHEY and CDR2 SMNVEV come from the germline V gene (reference sequence). The CDR3 runs 14 residues.

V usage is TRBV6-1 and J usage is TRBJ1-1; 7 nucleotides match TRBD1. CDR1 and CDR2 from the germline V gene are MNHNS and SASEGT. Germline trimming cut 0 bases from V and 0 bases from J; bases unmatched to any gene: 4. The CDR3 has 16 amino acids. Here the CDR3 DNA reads TGTGCCAGCAGTGAAGCGTTGGGACAGATGAACACTGAAGCTTTCTTT. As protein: CASSEALGQMNTEAFF.

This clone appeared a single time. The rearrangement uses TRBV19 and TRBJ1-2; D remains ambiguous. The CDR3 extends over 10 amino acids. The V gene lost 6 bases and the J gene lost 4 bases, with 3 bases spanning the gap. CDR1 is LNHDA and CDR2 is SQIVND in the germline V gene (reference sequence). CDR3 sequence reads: CASSRYGYTF. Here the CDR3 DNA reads TGTGCCAGTAGCCGCTATGGCTACACCTTC.

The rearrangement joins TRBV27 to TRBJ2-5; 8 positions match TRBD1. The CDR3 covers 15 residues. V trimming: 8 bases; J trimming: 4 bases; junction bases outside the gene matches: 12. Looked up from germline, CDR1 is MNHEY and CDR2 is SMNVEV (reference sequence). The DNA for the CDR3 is TGTGCCAGCGGATATGAAGACAGGGGCGGAGAGACCCAGTACTTC. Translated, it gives CASGYEDRGGETQYF.